These 9 T cell receptor beta chains were all obtained from the same sample, sequenced in a study of CD8 T cells in Susac syndrome. A quantity of about 0.5 to 1 ug RNA underwent reverse transcription using random hexamers. TCRdb passed the immunoSEQ multiplex PCR reads through MiXCR, listing each CDR3 protein once. The table has around 220,000 distinct CDR3 sequences, 92% seen once; the top ten hold approximately 0.13%. The sequenced sample was CD8+ T cells from PBMCs. These receptors all stem from a human donor with multiple sclerosis.

This clonotype has only one observation. This chain links TRBV4-1 with TRBJ2-3, with D perhaps matching TRBD1 or TRBD2 (5 bases each). The CDR3 is made up of 16 amino acids. Trimming removed 3 bases at V and 3 bases at J, with 16 bases between. The germline V gene has CDR1 MGHRA and CDR2 YSYEKL. CDR3 in DNA: TGCGCCAGCAGCCACCCTGAGGGGTCCGGAACAGATACGCAGTATTTT. This translates into CASSHPEGSGTDTQYF.

The chain joins TRBV3-1 to TRBJ2-5; D ambiguous. The germline V gene encodes CDR1 LGHDT and CDR2 YNNKEL (reference sequence). Trimming removed 3 bases at V and 5 bases at J, with 4 bases between. This CDR3 region has 11 residues. The CDR3 nucleotides are TGTGCCAGCAGCCACCGGGAGACCCAGTACTTC. Translating gives CASSHRETQYF.

The chain has TRBV7-9 and TRBJ1-2, with TRBD1 as a possible D gene (5 bases). The CDR3 runs 13 residues. V lost 3 bases and J lost 4, with 9 bases in between. Germline loops: CDR1 SEHNR, CDR2 FQNEAQ (reference sequence). Here the CDR3 DNA reads TGTGCCAGCAGCTTGGGGCAAGTCTATGGCTACACCTTC. Translated, it gives CASSLGQVYGYTF.

The rearrangement links TRBV7-9 to TRBJ2-2; D is unresolved. V was shortened by 4 bases and J by 0 bases, with 9 bases between the two germline ends. There are 15 residues in the CDR3. Germline-derived CDR1 and CDR2 are SEHNR and FQNEAQ (reference sequence). For the CDR3, the DNA is TGTGCCAGCAGCTCCCCGTCCCCGAACACCGGGGAGCTGTTTTTT. Protein: CASSSPSPNTGELFF.

This rearrangement joins TRBV7-9 to TRBJ1-2, with TRBD1 identical over 7 bases. Germline CDR1 reads SEHNR; CDR2 reads FQNEAQ (reference sequence). J was trimmed by 5 bases and V by 3 bases; bases with no gene match: 9. The CDR3 loop spans 15 amino acids. The CDR3 is CASSFPPGTAYGYTF. The CDR3 nucleotides are TGTGCCAGCAGCTTCCCCCCCGGGACAGCGTATGGCTACACCTTC.

In its sample, this clonotype was seen once. The chain combines TRBV7-3 with TRBJ2-3; no firm D call. Germline CDR1 reads SGHTA; CDR2 reads FQGTGA. Trimming removed 1 base from V and 4 bases from J, with 6 bases in between. The CDR3 length is 13 residues. The chain's CDR3 is CASSLKGADTQYF. The DNA of the CDR3 is TGTGCCAGCAGCTTAAAGGGCGCAGATACGCAGTATTTT. The full variable domain, completed using reference TRBV7-3 and TRBJ2-3, is GAGVSQTPSNKVTEKGKYVELRCDPISGHTALYWYRQSLGQGPEFLIYFQGTGAADDSGLPNDRFFAVRPEGSVSTLKIQRTERGDSAVYLCASSLKGADTQYFGPGTRLTVL.

There are a few counts of this clonotype. CDR3 protein: CASTQRGLAGVGDTQYF. The CDR3 DNA is TGTGCCAGTACCCAGAGGGGACTAGCGGGAGTGGGTGATACGCAGTATTTT. The rearrangement uses TRBV19 and TRBJ2-3; 14 bases line up with TRBD2. CDR3 length equals 17 residues. Losses at the gene ends were 7 bases for V and 6 bases for J; bases not matched to a gene: 12. CDR1 LNHDA and CDR2 SQIVND come from the germline V gene (reference sequence).

This chain links TRBV9 with TRBJ2-3; D unresolved. Between the trimmed V and J ends, which lost 4 bases and 3 bases, there was a span of 18 bases. This CDR3 contains 16 residues. Germline V gene sequence: CDR1 SGDLS, CDR2 YYNGEE. In DNA, the CDR3 is TGTGCCAGCAGCCCCGGAATAAGACCATCTACAGATACGCAGTATTTT. This encodes CASSPGIRPSTDTQYF.

The count of this clonotype is one. The rearrangement uses TRBV9 and TRBJ1-2; D unclear. CDR3 length: 16 residues. Germline CDR1 reads SGDLS; CDR2 reads YYNGEE. V was clipped by 0 bases and J by 2 bases, with 14 bases between them. CDR3 amino acids: CASSVETETYNYGYTF. The DNA of the CDR3 is TGTGCCAGCAGCGTAGAAACAGAGACTTACAACTATGGCTACACCTTC.